The 11 T cell receptor beta chains below all came from one sample that was sequenced in a study of cytomegalovirus exposure and HLA in healthy donors. 13 Jbeta primers and 60 Vbeta primers were used for the PCR. Produced via immunoSEQ multiplex PCR; TCRdb's table is partial and in-frame only. The repertoire includes 180,000 or so clones, around 75% of them detected once, and roughly 8.2% sits in the top ten. Source material: PBMCs. The source is a woman aged 35 to 49 in good health and CMV-seropositive.

This clone was seen only a few times. The chain has TRBV27 and TRBJ2-7; no firm D call. Germline CDR1 MNHEY, CDR2 SMNVEV (reference sequence). The CDR3 totals 14 residues. Trimming pared 5 bases from V and 2 bases from J, leaving 13 bases between. This CDR3 is CASSSRLLPYEQYF. In nucleotides, the CDR3 is TGTGCCAGCAGTAGCAGACTCCTCCCCTACGAGCAGTACTTC.

The V call is TRBV6-1, the J call TRBJ2-1; the match to TRBD1 covers 7 bases. Germline-derived CDR1 and CDR2 are MNHNS and SASEGT. This CDR3 contains 15 residues. J lost 6 bases, V lost 6 bases, and 11 bases had no gene match. The CDR3 nucleotides are TGTGCCAGCAGGAAAGACAGGGTTAGAATCAATGAGCAGTTCTTC. Its translation is CASRKDRVRINEQFF.

This chain links TRBV6-1 with TRBJ1-5, with 7 bases matching TRBD1. Germline trimming cut 6 bases from V and 4 bases from J; bases unmatched to any gene: 6. CDR1 is MNHNS and CDR2 is SASEGT in the germline V gene. This CDR3 spans 14 amino acids. CDR3 nucleotides: TGTGCCAGCAGGCAAACAGGGGTGAATCAGCCCCAGCATTTT. It translates to CASRQTGVNQPQHF.

This clone has only a few counts. The rearrangement uses TRBV10-3 and TRBJ2-3; 13 bases are shared with TRBD2. CDR3 size: 15 residues. The germline V gene encodes CDR1 ENHRY and CDR2 SYGVKD. V shed 6 bases and J 1 base; nucleotides not matched to a gene: 1. CDR3 sequence reads: CAIRGTSGGTDTQYF. Here the CDR3 DNA reads TGTGCCATCAGAGGGACTAGCGGGGGCACAGATACGCAGTATTTT.

This clone was detected only a few times. This chain links TRBV2 with TRBJ2-2, with 8 bases identical to TRBD1. This CDR3 has 14 residues. Germline V gives CDR1 SNHLY, CDR2 FYNNEI. The V segment lost 7 bases and the J segment 6 bases; nucleotides outside the gene matches: 7. CDR3 region: CASTKDRGAGELFF. DNA of the CDR3: TGTGCCAGCACTAAAGACAGGGGAGCCGGGGAGCTGTTTTTT.

This clone was counted only a few times. The rearrangement links TRBV2 to TRBJ2-2, with a possible D match to TRBD2 (6 bases). Trimming removed 6 bases at V and 1 base at J, with 9 bases between. Germline lookup yields CDR1 SNHLY and CDR2 FYNNEI. CDR3 length equals 14 residues. CDR3 loop: CASRGGLNTGELFF. The CDR3 region has the DNA TGTGCCAGCAGGGGGGGACTGAACACCGGGGAGCTGTTTTTT.

The chain is built from TRBV11-2 and TRBJ2-1; a possible D gene is TRBD2 (5 bases). The CDR3 sequence is 15 residues long. Germline lookup yields CDR1 SGHAT and CDR2 FQNNGV. Trimming removed 5 bases at V and 1 base at J, with 12 bases between. The CDR3 coding sequence is TGTGCCAGCAGCCCACCAGCGGCTTCCTACAATGAGCAGTTCTTC. It translates to CASSPPAASYNEQFF.

The chain has TRBV11-2 and TRBJ2-1; possibly TRBD2 for D (6 bases). The CDR3 totals 13 residues. Deletions cut 6 bases from V and 5 bases from J, with 11 bases between. CDR1 SGHAT and CDR2 FQNNGV come from the germline V gene. The DNA for the CDR3 is TGTGCCAGCAGGGACTATCGAAACAATGAGCAGTTCTTC. This encodes CASRDYRNNEQFF.

The CDR3 spells CASSRFTGTLDGYTF. Here the CDR3 DNA reads TGTGCCAGCAGCCGCTTCACCGGGACTCTAGATGGCTACACCTTC. This chain connects TRBV16 to TRBJ1-2; D is possibly TRBD1 (5 bases). The ends were cut back, 4 bases at V and 6 bases at J, with 18 bases in the middle. The CDR3 is 15 amino acids. CDR1 and CDR2 (germline): KGHSY, FQNENV.

The gene calls are TRBV4-3 and TRBJ2-3, with 8 positions matching TRBD2. V shed 0 bases and J 4 bases; nucleotides not matched to a gene: 3. The CDR3 extends over 15 amino acids. Germline V lookup: CDR1 LGHNA, CDR2 YSLEER. In nucleotides, the CDR3 is TGCGCCAGCAGCCAAGAAGCCGGGGGGGCAGATACGCAGTATTTT. This translates into CASSQEAGGADTQYF.

This clone was counted a single time. The J gene is TRBJ2-5, the V gene TRBV7-3; D possibly corresponds to TRBD1 (6 bases). The CDR3 is made up of 14 amino acids. Trimming shortened V by 5 bases and J by 3 bases, and 13 bases separated the two germline ends. CDR1 and CDR2 from the germline V gene are SGHTA and FQGTGA. The CDR3 is CASSRGGPEETQYF. The CDR3 DNA reads as TGTGCCAGCAGCCGTGGGGGCCCCGAAGAGACCCAGTACTTC. Full variable domain (remainder filled in from reference TRBV7-3 and TRBJ2-5): GAGVSQTPSNKVTEKGKYVELRCDPISGHTALYWYRQSLGQGPEFLIYFQGTGAADDSGLPNDRFFAVRPEGSVSTLKIQRTERGDSAVYLCASSRGGPEETQYFGPGTRLLVL.